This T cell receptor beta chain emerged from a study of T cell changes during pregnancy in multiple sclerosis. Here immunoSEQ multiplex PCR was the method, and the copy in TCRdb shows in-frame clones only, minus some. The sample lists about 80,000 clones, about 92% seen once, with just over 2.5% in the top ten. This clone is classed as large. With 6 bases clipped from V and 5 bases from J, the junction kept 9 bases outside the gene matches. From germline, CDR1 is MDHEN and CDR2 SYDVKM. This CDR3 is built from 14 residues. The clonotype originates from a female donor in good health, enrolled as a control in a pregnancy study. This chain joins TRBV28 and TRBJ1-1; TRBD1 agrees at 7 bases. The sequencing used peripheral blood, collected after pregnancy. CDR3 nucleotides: TGTGCCAGCAGAGACCGACAGGGAAAAACTGAAGCTTTCTTT. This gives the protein CASRDRQGKTEAFF.